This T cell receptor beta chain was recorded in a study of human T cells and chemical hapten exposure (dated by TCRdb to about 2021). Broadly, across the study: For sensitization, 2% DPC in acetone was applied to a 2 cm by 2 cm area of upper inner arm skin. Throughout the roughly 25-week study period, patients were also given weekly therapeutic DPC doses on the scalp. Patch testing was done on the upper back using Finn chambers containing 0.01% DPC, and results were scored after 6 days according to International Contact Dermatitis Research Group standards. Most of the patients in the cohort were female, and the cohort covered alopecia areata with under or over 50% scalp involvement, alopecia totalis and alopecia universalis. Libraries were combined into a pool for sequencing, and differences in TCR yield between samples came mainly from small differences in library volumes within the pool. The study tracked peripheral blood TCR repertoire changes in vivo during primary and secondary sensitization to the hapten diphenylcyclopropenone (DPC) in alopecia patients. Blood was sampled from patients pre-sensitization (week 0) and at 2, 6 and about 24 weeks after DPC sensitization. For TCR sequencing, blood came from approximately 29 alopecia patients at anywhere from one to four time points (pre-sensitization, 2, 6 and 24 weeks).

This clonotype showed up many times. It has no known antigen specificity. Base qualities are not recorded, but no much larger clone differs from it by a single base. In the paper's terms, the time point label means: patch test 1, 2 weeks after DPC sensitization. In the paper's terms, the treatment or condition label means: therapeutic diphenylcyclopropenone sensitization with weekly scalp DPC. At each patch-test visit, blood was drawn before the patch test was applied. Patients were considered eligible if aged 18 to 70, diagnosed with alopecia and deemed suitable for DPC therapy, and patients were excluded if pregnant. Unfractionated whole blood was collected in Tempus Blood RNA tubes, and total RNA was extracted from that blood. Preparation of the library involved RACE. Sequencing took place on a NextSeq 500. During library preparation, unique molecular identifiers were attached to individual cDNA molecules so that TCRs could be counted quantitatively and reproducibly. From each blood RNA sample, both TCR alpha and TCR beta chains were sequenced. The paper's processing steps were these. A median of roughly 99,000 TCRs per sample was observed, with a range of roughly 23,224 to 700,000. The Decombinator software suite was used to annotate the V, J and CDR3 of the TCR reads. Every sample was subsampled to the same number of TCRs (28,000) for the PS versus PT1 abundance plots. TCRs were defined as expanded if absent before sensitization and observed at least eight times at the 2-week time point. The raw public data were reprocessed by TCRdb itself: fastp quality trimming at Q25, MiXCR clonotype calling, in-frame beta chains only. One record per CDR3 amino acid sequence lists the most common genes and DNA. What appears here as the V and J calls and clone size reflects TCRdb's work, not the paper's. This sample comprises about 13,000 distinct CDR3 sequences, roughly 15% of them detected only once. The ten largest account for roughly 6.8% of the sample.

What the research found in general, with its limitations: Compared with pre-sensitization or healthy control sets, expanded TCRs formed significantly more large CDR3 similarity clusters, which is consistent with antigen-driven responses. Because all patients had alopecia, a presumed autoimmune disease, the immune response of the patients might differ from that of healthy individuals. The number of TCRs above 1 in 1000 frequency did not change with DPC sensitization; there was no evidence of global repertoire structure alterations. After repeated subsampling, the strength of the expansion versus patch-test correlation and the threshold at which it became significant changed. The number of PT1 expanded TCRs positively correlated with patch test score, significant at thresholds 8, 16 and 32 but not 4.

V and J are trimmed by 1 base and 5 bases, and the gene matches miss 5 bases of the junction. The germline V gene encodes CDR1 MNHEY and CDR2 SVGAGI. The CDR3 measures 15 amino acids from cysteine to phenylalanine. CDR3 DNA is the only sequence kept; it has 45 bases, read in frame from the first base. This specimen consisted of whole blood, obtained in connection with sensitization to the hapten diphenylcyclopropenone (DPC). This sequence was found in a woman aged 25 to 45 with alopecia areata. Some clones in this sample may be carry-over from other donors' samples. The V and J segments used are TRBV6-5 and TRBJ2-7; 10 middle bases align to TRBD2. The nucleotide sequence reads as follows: TGTGCCAGCAGTTACTTAGGACTAGCGGTCCACGAGCAGTACTTC. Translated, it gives CASSYLGLAVHEQYF.